The T cell receptor (beta chain) under discussion was sequenced for a study of blood T cell repertoires in COVID-19 (dated by TCRdb to 2018 to 2020). Concerning the study at large: The collaborator samples originated in the United States, Italy and Spain and spanned the acute and convalescent phases of COVID-19. The prospective study material was composed of cDNA or gDNA derived from T cells, B-cell-depleted T cells, or PBMCs. The dataset comprised deeply sampled blood TCRbeta repertoires from subjects exposed to, actively infected with, or recovered from COVID-19. A freely available public database, intended as a resource for researchers studying the immune response to SARS-CoV-2, is where the repertoires were released. The samples were drawn from two sources: the first 160 participants of the ongoing ImmuneRACE study, and 1,254 subjects contributed by 6 global collaborators. The sample metadata nearly always contained a de-identified subject ID, COVID-19 status, age in years and sex. Where available, HLA class I and class II types were taken from metadata supplied by the sample provider and were not determined by assay-based typing. Results the study describes overall, beyond this receptor: Clinical and demographic metadata were provided uncurated, with the amount varying by source and participant.

From its cysteine to its phenylalanine, the CDR3 spans 13 amino acids. Of the read, only the CDR3 DNA is kept; its 39 bases are in frame from base 1. V loses 2 bases, J loses 0 bases, and the germline ends lie 4 bases apart. Whole blood was collected in K2EDTA tubes by collaborating institutions according to the institutions' own protocols. For TCRbeta analysis, collaborators shipped samples in one of three forms: frozen whole blood, isolated PBMCs, or DNA extracted from either of those sample types. TCRbeta CDR3 regions were amplified from genomic DNA using the immunoSEQ Assay, a bias-controlled multiplex PCR. Per the authors' processing: The number of nucleated cells in each sample was estimated from the amplification of reference gene primers within the assay. Sequence reads were collapsed and filtered to measure the absolute abundance of every unique TCRbeta CDR3 rearrangement. Productive Simpson clonality was computed per sample as the square root of Simpson's diversity index over productive rearrangements. What TCRdb holds here is the immuneACCESS table cut down to in-frame rearrangements. Part of the clones is not present; checked against another copy, under half of the missing clones reflect an unresolved V gene, and the others are unexplained. The DNA gave D and trimming, while V, J and clone size come from that table. Within this sample are about 68,000 clones, with roughly 73% of them counted one time only. Roughly 6.3% of the sample rests with the top ten.

This clone was observed a handful of times. Its antigen specificity is not known. Base qualities are not at hand, and no much larger clone is one base apart. The chain links TRBV12-3 or TRBV12-4 with TRBJ1-2, with the D gene too uncertain to name. This TCR came from a woman aged 60-75 years with acute or convalescent COVID-19. The sample taken for sequencing was peripheral blood. The CDR3 protein sequence reads: CASSLRANYGYTF. The bases are TGTGCCAGCAGTTTACGAGCTAACTATGGCTACACCTTC.